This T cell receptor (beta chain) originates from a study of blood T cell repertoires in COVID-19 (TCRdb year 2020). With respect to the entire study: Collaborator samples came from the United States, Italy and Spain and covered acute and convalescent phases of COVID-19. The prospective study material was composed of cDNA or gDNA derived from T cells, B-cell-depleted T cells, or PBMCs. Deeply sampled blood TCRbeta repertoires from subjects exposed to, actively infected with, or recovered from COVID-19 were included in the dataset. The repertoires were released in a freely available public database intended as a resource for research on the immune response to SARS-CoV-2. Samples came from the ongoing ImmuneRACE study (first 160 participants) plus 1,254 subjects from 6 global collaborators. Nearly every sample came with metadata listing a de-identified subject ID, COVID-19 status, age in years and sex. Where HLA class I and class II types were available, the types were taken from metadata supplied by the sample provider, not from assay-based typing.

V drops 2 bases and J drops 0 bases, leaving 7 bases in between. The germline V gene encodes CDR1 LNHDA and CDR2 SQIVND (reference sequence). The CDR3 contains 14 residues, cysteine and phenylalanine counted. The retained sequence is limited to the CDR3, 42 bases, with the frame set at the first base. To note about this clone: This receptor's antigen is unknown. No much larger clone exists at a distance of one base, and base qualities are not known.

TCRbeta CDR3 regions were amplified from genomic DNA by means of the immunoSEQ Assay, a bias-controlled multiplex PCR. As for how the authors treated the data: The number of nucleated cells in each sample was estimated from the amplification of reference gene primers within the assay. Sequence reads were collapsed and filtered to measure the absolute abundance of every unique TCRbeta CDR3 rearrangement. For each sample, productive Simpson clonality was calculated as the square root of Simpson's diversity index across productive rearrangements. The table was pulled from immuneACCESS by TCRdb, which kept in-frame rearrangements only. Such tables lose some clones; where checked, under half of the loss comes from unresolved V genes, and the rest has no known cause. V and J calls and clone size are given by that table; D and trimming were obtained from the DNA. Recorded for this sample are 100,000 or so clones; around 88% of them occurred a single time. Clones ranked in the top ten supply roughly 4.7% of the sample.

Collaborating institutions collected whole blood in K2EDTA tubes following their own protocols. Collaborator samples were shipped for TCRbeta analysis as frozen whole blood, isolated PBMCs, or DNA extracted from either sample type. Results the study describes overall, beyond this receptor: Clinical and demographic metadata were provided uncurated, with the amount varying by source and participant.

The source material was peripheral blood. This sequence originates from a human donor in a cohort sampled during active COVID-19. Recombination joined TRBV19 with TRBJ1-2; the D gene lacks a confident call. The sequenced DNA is TGTGCCAGTAGTATAACGGGAGCTAACTATGGCTACACCTTC. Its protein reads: CASSITGANYGYTF. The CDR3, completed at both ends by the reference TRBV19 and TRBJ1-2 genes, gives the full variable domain DGGITQSPKYLFRKEGQNVTLSCEQNLNHDAMYWYRQDPGQGLRLIYYSQIVNDFQKGDIAEGYSVSREKKESFPLTVTSAQKNPTAFYLCASSITGANYGYTFGSGTRLTVV.